The 32 T cell receptor beta chains below all came from one sample that was sequenced in a study of blood T cells in healthy people across ages. A second PCR of roughly 7 to 11 cycles used a sample-barcoded 5' primer and a J-beta primer mix. One entry per CDR3 protein results from TCRdb running MiXCR on the 5' RACE reads. Here the sample spans 1.4 million to 1.5 million distinct CDR3 sequences, approximately 38% being singletons. The specimen sequenced was blood. These receptors all come from a woman under 30 in good health.

This clonotype showed up just a few times. V is TRBV27 and J is TRBJ2-3; D might be TRBD1 or TRBD2, each matching 6 bases. The germline V gene has CDR1 MNHEY and CDR2 SMNVEV (reference sequence). V was shortened by 3 bases and J by 3 bases, with 10 bases between the two germline ends. The CDR3 extends over 14 amino acids. The CDR3 nucleotides are TGTGCCAGCAGTTTTTGGGGGGCGACAGATACGCAGTATTTT. It translates to CASSFWGATDTQYF.

The chain is built from TRBV6-1 and TRBJ2-1; D unclear. CDR3 length equals 17 residues. Trimming took off 6 bases at V and 3 bases at J, with 21 bases between the two ends. CDR1 is MNHNS, CDR2 SASEGT, per germline. The CDR3, as DNA: TGTGCCAGCAGCGCACCCCATGCAACCGAGAGCTACAATGAGCAGTTCTTC. It is translated as CASSAPHATESYNEQFF.

This clonotype was seen a handful of times. The V and J genes are TRBV10-2 and TRBJ2-7, with a tentative D call TRBD1 (5 bases). V was pared by 4 bases and J by 3 bases, with 10 bases between. The CDR3 length is 13 residues. Germline V gene sequence: CDR1 WSHSY, CDR2 SAAADI. CDR3 sequence: CASSGRTYYEQYF. In DNA form, the CDR3 reads TGCGCCAGCAGTGGACGGACATACTACGAGCAGTACTTC.

The chain uses TRBV28 and TRBJ2-7, with 7 bases that match TRBD1. The CDR3 has 17 amino acids. The V and J ends lost 5 bases and 0 bases, in that order; junction bases with no gene match: 13. Germline values: CDR1 MDHEN, CDR2 SYDVKM. DNA for the CDR3: TGTGCCAGCAGTGGAAGAAGGGGACAGACAGGCTCCTACGAGCAGTACTTC. It specifies CASSGRRGQTGSYEQYF.

The chain links TRBV7-2 to TRBJ2-3; D unresolved. Trimming cost V 4 bases and J 5 bases, with 4 bases left between them. The germline gives CDR1 SGHTA, CDR2 FQGNSA. CDR3 size: 11 residues. The chain's CDR3 is CASSSQDTQYF. CDR3 sequence (DNA): TGTGCCAGCAGCTCGCAAGATACGCAGTATTTT.

This clonotype was seen a few times. The rearrangement joins TRBV6-2 or TRBV6-3 to TRBJ2-4; D gene unclear. The CDR3 runs 12 residues. Germline V gene sequence: CDR1 MNHEY, CDR2 SVGEGT. Trimming removed 7 bases at V and 2 bases at J, with 6 bases between. The CDR3 bases are TGTGCCAGCAAAACGACCAAAAACATTCAGTACTTC. It codes for CASKTTKNIQYF.

The chain has TRBV7-2 and TRBJ2-1; D remains unclear. The germline V gene encodes CDR1 SGHTA and CDR2 FQGNSA. V was clipped by 3 bases and J by 2 bases, with 11 bases between them. The length of the CDR3 is 15 residues. Here the CDR3 reads CASSFGPQAYNEQFF. The CDR3 DNA reads as TGTGCCAGCAGCTTCGGACCGCAGGCCTACAATGAGCAGTTCTTC.

The chain joins TRBV4-1 to TRBJ2-2, with D unresolved. V lost 5 bases and J lost 3, with 19 bases in between. The CDR3 length is 17 residues. Germline values: CDR1 MGHRA, CDR2 YSYEKL. This chain's CDR3 is CASSSGNRKDDTGELFF. DNA for the CDR3: TGCGCCAGCAGCTCAGGTAACCGCAAGGACGACACCGGGGAGCTGTTTTTT.

The J gene is TRBJ1-6, the V gene TRBV27, with a weak D call TRBD1 (6 bases). Germline assignment: CDR1 MNHEY and CDR2 SMNVEV (reference sequence). V gave up 6 bases and J gave up 10 bases, with 28 bases separating them. This CDR3 has 18 residues. The CDR3 spells CASRRDTVGARGGSPLHF. DNA for the CDR3: TGTGCCAGCAGGAGGGATACTGTTGGGGCCAGGGGAGGATCACCCCTCCACTTT.

The CDR3 protein is CAWGTQYF. For the CDR3, the DNA is TGCGCCTGGGGGACCCAGTACTTC. The gene calls are TRBV29-1 and TRBJ2-5; D is uncertain. Germline loops: CDR1 SQVTM, CDR2 ANQGSEA. The CDR3 is 8 residues long.

This chain links TRBV20-1 with TRBJ2-7, with TRBD2 matching over 8 bases. The CDR3 totals 15 residues. With V trimmed by 1 base and J by 2 bases, 7 bases remained unmatched. Germline CDR1 DFQATT, CDR2 SNEGSKA (reference sequence). CDR3 nucleotides: TGCAGTGCTAGAGGGGTCGGGGGGGGTACCTACGAGCAGTACTTC. Residues: CSARGVGGGTYEQYF.

The chain couples TRBV5-1 to TRBJ2-7; 7 bases map to TRBD2. The germline V gene has CDR1 SGHRS and CDR2 YFSETQ. The CDR3 totals 14 residues. V was pared by 7 bases and J by 2 bases, with 9 bases of the junction left unmatched. The CDR3 nucleotides read TGCGCCAGCGGGCCTAGCGGATTAACCTACGAGCAGTACTTC. It specifies CASGPSGLTYEQYF.

This clonotype was seen a few times. This chain uses TRBV20-1 with TRBJ2-3; tentatively, D is TRBD2 (5 bases). The germline V and J ends were trimmed by 5 bases and 3 bases, with 15 bases remaining between them. Germline assignment: CDR1 DFQATT and CDR2 SNEGSKA (reference sequence). The CDR3 is 14 amino acids. The CDR3 is CSAASPGVTDTQYF. DNA of the CDR3: TGCAGTGCTGCCAGCCCCGGGGTGACAGATACGCAGTATTTT.

The rearrangement links TRBV28 to TRBJ2-5, with D unresolved. The J call may be mistaken, given a closer DNA end match to TRBJ2-7. CDR3 size: 15 residues. Germline V gene lookup returns CDR1 MDHEN and CDR2 SYDVKM. The CDR3 protein is CASSLKSFWPYEQYF. The CDR3 nucleotides are TGTGCCAGCAGCCTCAAATCGTTCTGGCCCTACGAGCAGTACTTC.

This clonotype has only a few counts. The chain recombines TRBV11-3 with TRBJ2-1; maybe TRBD1 (5 bases). Germline lookup yields CDR1 SGHNT and CDR2 YENEEA. Trimming cost V 4 bases and J 6 bases, with 16 bases left between them. The CDR3 runs to 15 residues. CDR3: CASSSDRPEPNEQFF. The CDR3 DNA sequence: TGTGCCAGCAGCTCCGACAGACCTGAACCCAATGAGCAGTTCTTC.

This clonotype showed up just a few times. This chain links TRBV20-1 with TRBJ2-5; a possible D gene is TRBD2 (5 bases). CDR3 size: 13 residues. Germline CDR1 reads DFQATT; CDR2 reads SNEGSKA (reference sequence). V lost 0 bases, J lost 4 bases, and 9 bases lay in between. The CDR3, as DNA: TGCAGTGCTAGAGATCGGGGTCGAGAGACCCAGTACTTC. Translated: CSARDRGRETQYF.

This clonotype showed up just a few times. The V call is TRBV4-1, the J call TRBJ1-6; a possible D gene is TRBD1 (5 bases). CDR1 is MGHRA and CDR2 is YSYEKL in the germline V gene. This CDR3 is built from 16 residues. Deletions cut 8 bases from V and 0 bases from J, with 14 bases between. CDR3 DNA: TGCGCCAGCGGACCGACAGTCAGCTCCTATAATTCACCCCTCCACTTT. This sequence encodes CASGPTVSSYNSPLHF.

This chain connects TRBV28 to TRBJ1-3, with a tentative D call TRBD1 (5 bases). The germline V and J ends were trimmed by 6 bases and 0 bases, with 12 bases remaining between them. The CDR3 is 15 amino acids. CDR1 is MDHEN, CDR2 SYDVKM, per germline. The CDR3 is CASRGETDSGNTIYF. CDR3 DNA: TGTGCCAGCAGAGGGGAGACTGACTCTGGAAACACCATATATTTT.

The rearrangement uses TRBV15 and TRBJ1-5; D gene uncertain. Germline-derived CDR1 and CDR2 are LNHNV and YYDKDF (reference sequence). The CDR3 length is 15 residues. Trimming cost V 0 bases and J 3 bases, with 9 bases left between them. Here the CDR3 reads CATSRDLGNNQPQHF. The DNA for the CDR3 is TGTGCCACCAGCAGAGATTTGGGGAACAATCAGCCCCAGCATTTT.

This chain joins TRBV7-9 and TRBJ1-2; unclear D gene. CDR3 length: 12 amino acids. Deletions cut 0 bases from V and 7 bases from J, with 6 bases between. The germline CDR1 and CDR2 sequences are SEHNR and FQNEAQ (reference sequence). CDR3 DNA: TGTGCCAGCAGCTTAGCGGCGGGTGGCTACACCTTC. This translates into CASSLAAGGYTF.

This clonotype was seen more than once but under ten times. This rearrangement joins TRBV7-2 to TRBJ2-5; the D gene is possibly TRBD1 (6 bases). Per the germline V gene, CDR1 is SGHTA and CDR2 is FQGNSA. The CDR3 spans 15 residues. With 3 bases removed from V and 7 bases from J, the gap between germline ends came to 18 bases. CDR3 sequence (DNA): TGTGCCAGCAGCTTCGAAAGCTCCGTAGGGGGGACCCAGTACTTC. This codes for CASSFESSVGGTQYF.

The chain uses TRBV28 and TRBJ1-2; 8 bases are a match to TRBD1. CDR1 is MDHEN, CDR2 SYDVKM, per germline. The CDR3 has 16 residues. V was clipped by 3 bases and J by 2 bases; unmatched bases: 8. CDR3 nucleotide sequence: TGTGCCAGCAGTTTGGTCCCAGGGGGCAAAAACTATGGCTACACCTTC. Protein: CASSLVPGGKNYGYTF.

This clonotype has only a few counts. V is TRBV12-3 or TRBV12-4 and J is TRBJ2-7, with 7 positions matching TRBD2. V lost 3 bases to trimming and J lost 0 bases; unmatched junction nucleotides: 5. The CDR3 is 15 amino acids. The CDR3 sequence: CASSFAAGSSYEQYF. DNA of the CDR3: TGTGCCAGCAGTTTTGCAGCGGGGAGCTCCTACGAGCAGTACTTC.

This clonotype was found a few times. The chain uses TRBV11-2 and TRBJ2-7; the D gene could be TRBD1 or TRBD2 (5 bases each). Looked up from germline, CDR1 is SGHAT and CDR2 is FQNNGV. V was clipped by 2 bases and J by 3 bases, with 11 bases between them. This CDR3 contains 14 residues. The CDR3 spells CASSLSSRGYEQYF. In nucleotides, the CDR3 is TGTGCCAGCAGCTTAAGCTCGAGGGGCTACGAGCAGTACTTC.

This chain joins TRBV5-1 and TRBJ2-7; 9 bases match TRBD2. Germline V lookup: CDR1 SGHRS, CDR2 YFSETQ. V shed 5 bases, J shed 0 bases, and the junction held 3 bases outside the gene matches. The CDR3 length is 14 residues. CDR3 region: CASREREDSYEQYF. The CDR3 DNA follows: TGCGCCAGCAGAGAGCGGGAGGACTCCTACGAGCAGTACTTC.

This clonotype has only a few counts. This rearrangement joins TRBV15 to TRBJ2-5, with 7 bases fitting TRBD2. The CDR3 has 16 residues. Trimming removed 3 bases from V and 0 bases from J; junction bases left unmatched: 7. Germline V gives CDR1 LNHNV, CDR2 YYDKDF (reference sequence). DNA for the CDR3: TGTGCCACCAGCAGGGCTGCGGGGGACTACCAAGAGACCCAGTACTTC. This encodes CATSRAAGDYQETQYF.

V is TRBV6-5 and J is TRBJ2-1, with 7 bases lining up with TRBD2. V gave up 8 bases and J gave up 4 bases; unmatched junction bases: 11. CDR3 length: 15 amino acids. Germline lookup yields CDR1 MNHEY and CDR2 SVGAGI. The CDR3 DNA reads as TGTGCCAGCGGGAAACCGGCGGGAGTGTACAATGAGCAGTTCTTC. Translation: CASGKPAGVYNEQFF.

This clonotype was found a few times. The chain employs TRBV5-1 and TRBJ2-1; TRBD2 agrees at 7 bases. The germline V gene has CDR1 SGHRS and CDR2 YFSETQ. Trimming took 0 bases from V and 0 from J; bases not matched to a gene: 3. The CDR3 is 16 residues long. The CDR3 loop is CASSLVVAGSYNEQFF. The CDR3 nucleotides are TGCGCCAGCAGCTTGGTGGTAGCGGGCTCCTACAATGAGCAGTTCTTC.

CDR3 in DNA: TGTGCCAGCAAGAGTTGGGGGTCGTCGGAGACCCAGTACTTC. It translates to CASKSWGSSETQYF. This chain links TRBV27 with TRBJ2-5; D is tentatively TRBD1 or TRBD2 (5 bases each). Germline lookup yields CDR1 MNHEY and CDR2 SMNVEV (reference sequence). CDR3 length: 14 amino acids. V lost 7 bases, J lost 5 bases, and 17 bases lay in between.

The chain joins TRBV28 to TRBJ1-2; D perhaps matches TRBD1 (5 bases). Germline assignment: CDR1 MDHEN and CDR2 SYDVKM. V lost 6 bases to trimming and J lost 8 bases, with 25 bases between them. CDR3 length: 16 residues. Here the CDR3 reads CASRQELTGTAEGYTF. CDR3 DNA: TGTGCCAGCAGACAAGAACTCACCGGGACGGCGGAGGGCTACACCTTC.

V usage is TRBV20-1 and J usage is TRBJ2-2, with D tentatively TRBD1 (6 bases). Germline V gene data show CDR1 as DFQATT and CDR2 as SNEGSKA (reference sequence). Trimming removed 3 bases from V and 0 bases from J, with 11 bases in between. This CDR3 has 15 amino acids. The CDR3 loop is CSARAGTTNTGELFF. In DNA form, the CDR3 reads TGCAGTGCTAGGGCCGGGACAACGAACACCGGGGAGCTGTTTTTT.

The chain is built from TRBV20-1 and TRBJ1-2; D perhaps matches TRBD1 (5 bases). V was trimmed by 2 bases and J by 5 bases, leaving 9 bases between them. This CDR3 is 12 amino acids long. Per the germline V gene, CDR1 is DFQATT and CDR2 is SNEGSKA (reference sequence). In nucleotides, the CDR3 is TGCAGTGCTAGAATAGGGGAGTATGGCTACACCTTC. Protein product: CSARIGEYGYTF.